What follows are 2 T cell receptor beta chains derived from one specimen sequenced in a study of regulatory T cells in long-lasting Graves disease. Time point denoted: newly diagnosed GD, antithyroid drugs for less than 3 months. PBMC RNA served as the TCR library source. With iRepertoire HTBI primers and Arm-PCR of CDR3 regions, TCR beta libraries were built. TCRdb reprocessed the multiplex PCR reads with MiXCR, giving one entry per CDR3 protein. This table holds approximately 400,000 distinct CDR3 sequences, roughly a sixth found once. The sequencing here drew on peripheral blood mononuclear cells (PBMCs), taken at new diagnosis, from a patient treated with antithyroid drugs. All receptors derive from a female donor with Graves disease.

This clonotype was observed at least ten times. This chain connects TRBV12-3 or TRBV12-4 to TRBJ1-5; tentatively, D is TRBD1 (5 bases). Trimming cost V 6 bases and J 0 bases, with 12 bases left between them. The CDR3 has 15 residues. CDR3 protein: CASRAGQYSNQPQHF. CDR3 bases: TGTGCCAGCAGGGCGGGGCAGTATAGCAATCAGCCCCAGCATTTT.

This clonotype was counted ten times or more. The chain carries TRBV3-1 and TRBJ1-1; 9 nucleotides line up with TRBD1. Germline V gene lookup returns CDR1 LGHDT and CDR2 YNNKEL (reference sequence). The trim removed 4 bases at V and 5 bases at J, leaving 17 bases unmatched. The CDR3 extends over 18 amino acids. CDR3: CASSRYLLFDRGKTEAFF. Here the CDR3 DNA reads TGTGCCAGCAGCCGATACCTCCTATTCGACAGGGGGAAGACTGAAGCTTTCTTT.